The sequence of this T cell receptor beta chain was determined in a study of T-cell reconstitution after alpha-beta-depleted transplantation in children. As it was prepared, the TCRbeta library received unique molecular identifiers. Via MiXCR, TCRdb re-called the PCR reads, giving one row per CDR3 protein. Found here are 640,000 or so distinct CDR3 sequences, 16% of them singletons; the top ten hold approximately 1%. The CDR3 is made up of 12 amino acids. Trimming took 7 bases from V and 0 from J, leaving 7 bases between them. Germline CDR1 and CDR2: SGHKS and YYEKEE (reference sequence). This clonotype was detected many times.

This TCR was recovered from a human donor who donated a stem cell graft to a child with acute myeloid leukemia. The rearrangement links TRBV5-5 to TRBJ1-1; D is unclear. The specimen was PBMCs from the stem cell graft donor, collected from the stem cell graft. DNA for the CDR3: TGTGCCAGCCAGGAGATGAACACTGAAGCTTTCTTT. It encodes CASQEMNTEAFF.